Detailed here is one T cell receptor (beta chain). Its target is unknown. Some clones are missing from TCRdb's copy, which holds only in-frame ones; the method was immunoSEQ multiplex PCR. The sample holds 20,000 to 25,000 clones, approximately 93% seen once. This specimen comes from a study of PD-1 blockade in classical Hodgkin lymphoma. Stated time point: newly diagnosed, previously untreated cHL patient sample. Comparison used PBMCs from newly diagnosed, untreated classical Hodgkin lymphoma. Whole-study results and caveats: Newly diagnosed patients were said to have less baseline TCR diversity than healthy donors did. What caused the repertoire differences, perhaps disease activity or prior therapy, remains undefined.

Material for sequencing was peripheral blood mononuclear cells (PBMCs). This TCR was sampled from a human donor with classical Hodgkin lymphoma.

The CDR3 nucleotides are TGTGCCAGCAGTTACTTAGACATGGTCCCTAACAATGAGCAGTTCTTC. This sequence encodes CASSYLDMVPNNEQFF. This chain uses TRBV6-5 with TRBJ2-1; D gene unclear. Germline V gene lookup returns CDR1 MNHEY and CDR2 SVGAGI. Trimming left V 1 base short and J 5 bases short, with 15 bases between. The CDR3 has 16 residues.